This T cell receptor beta chain derives from a study of T cell changes during pregnancy in multiple sclerosis. This clone is a singleton in its sample. The assay was immunoSEQ multiplex PCR, and TCRdb's table has in-frame clones only and misses some. The sample has under 40,000 clones; roughly 90% are singletons. This TCR was recovered from a female donor with multiple sclerosis, enrolled in a pregnancy study. The sample here was CD8+ T cells from peripheral blood mononuclear cells, taken before pregnancy.

CDR3 DNA: TGCAGCGTTGAAGAGAGAACTCAGGGACAGGGAGGTGGAAACACCATATATTTT. This gives the protein CSVEERTQGQGGGNTIYF. The rearrangement links TRBV29-1 to TRBJ1-3; 9 bases are a match to TRBD1. Germline CDR1 is SQVTM and CDR2 is ANQGSEA. The CDR3 covers 18 residues. The junction had 12 bases not matched to a gene; V was cut back by 0 bases and J by 3 bases.